The present T cell receptor beta chain was sequenced within a study of blood T cell repertoires in COVID-19. The method was immunoSEQ multiplex PCR; TCRdb's version includes in-frame clones alone and lacks a portion of them. The table includes 200,000 to 250,000 clones, roughly 85% detected once. The CDR3 has 13 residues. V lost 4 bases and J 0 bases, leaving 6 bases between the germline ends. CDR1 SGHDN and CDR2 FVKESK come from the germline V gene. Sequenced sample: peripheral blood. This clonotype originated in a woman aged 18 to 35 who had recovered from COVID-19. This chain connects TRBV14 to TRBJ1-2; D gene ambiguous. In nucleotides, the CDR3 is TGTGCCAGCAGCCCTACCTCTAACTATGGCTACACCTTC. The encoded protein is CASSPTSNYGYTF. Using reference TRBV14 and TRBJ1-2 for the parts outside the CDR3, the full variable domain is EAGVTQFPSHSVIEKGQTVTLRCDPISGHDNLYWYRRVMGKEIKFLLHFVKESKQDESGMPNNRFLAERTGGTYSTLKVQPAELEDSGVYFCASSPTSNYGYTFGSGTRLTVV.